Listed here is a single T cell receptor beta chain. This clonotype occurred many times. Its binding antigen is unknown. Per-nucleotide qualities are absent, and no much larger clonotype sits a single base away. The data were obtained in a study of T-cell reconstitution after alpha-beta-depleted transplantation in children (dated by TCRdb to 2015 to 2016). Study-level background: T-cell immune reconstitution after TCRalphabeta/CD19-depleted allogeneic hematopoietic cell transplantation in children was quantitatively tracked in the study by means of TCR repertoire profiling. Beyond this particular receptor, the publication reports: Hyperexpanded clone frequencies declined over subsequent months; after one year, T-cell counts and TCRbeta diversity were mostly attributed to newly produced T cells. In some patients, the high TCRbeta diversity seen at day 60 was put down to recipient T cells and intrathymic progenitors that had survived conditioning. Apparently early alphabetaT-cell count recovery about two months after transplant reportedly relied on only several hundred rapidly expanded clones derived from non-depleted graft cells.

Counted from cysteine to phenylalanine, this CDR3 has 11 amino acids. Here the CDR3 DNA is all that survives: 33 bases in frame from base 1. According to the germline V gene, CDR1 reads SQVTM and CDR2 reads ANQGSEA. Preparation of the library involved PCR. The sequencer was an Illumina HiSeq 2500. To normalize quantification of the TCRbeta repertoire, the TCR libraries were built with molecular barcoding that relied on unique molecular identifiers. TCRdb applied fastp at Q25 and MiXCR to the public reads, then kept only in-frame beta chains. Every CDR3 protein is listed once, alongside the most common genes and DNA of its rows. Present in this sample are hundreds of thousands of distinct CDR3 sequences, under 9.5% of which were seen just once. The ten top clones hold about 6.4% of the sample. The sample's treatment or condition, from its label and the paper: allogeneic hematopoietic cell transplantation with graft depleted of TCRalphabeta T cells and CD19 B cells. Transplant recipients were children who received TCRalphabeta/CD19-depleted allogeneic hematopoietic cell grafts.

The source of this sequence is a male patient between 10 and 17 years old who had a stem cell transplant for acute lymphoblastic leukemia, so the T cells may come from the graft donor. The V and J segments used are TRBV29-1 and TRBJ2-5; there is no confident call for the D gene. The sample consisted of PBMCs, mostly from graft donor cells, taken 180 days after TCRalphabeta/CD19-depleted stem cell transplant. The CDR3 corresponds to CRVGLEETQYF. The base sequence is TGCAGGGTGGGATTAGAAGAGACCCAGTACTTC.